The clone carrying this TCR beta chain was picked up many times. Its antigen is currently unknown. RNA transcripts served as template for amplifying TCR beta CDR3 sequences. HTBI primers primed a first-round RT-PCR, and a second-round multiplex PCR followed. TCRdb passed the multiplex PCR reads through MiXCR, listing each CDR3 protein once. Among under 800,000 distinct CDR3 sequences, about 24% were seen once, and the ten largest hold roughly 7.4%. The data are from a study of Graves' ophthalmopathy and Graves' hyperthyroidism. Whole-study context: Investigators collected peripheral blood at initial diagnosis, before any treatment was given.

Study results and limitations: Blood shared most expanded thyroid clonotypes above 0.001 frequency.

Being free of ophthalmopathy for 18 months of follow-up defined stable hyperthyroidism. Diagnosis used clinical symptoms, serum thyroxine, TRAb, thyroid ultrasound and orbital computed tomography. The germline CDR1 and CDR2 sequences are SQVTM and ANQGSEA. CDR3 length equals 12 residues. Trimming removed 3 bases at V and 4 bases at J, with 9 bases between. V usage is TRBV29-1 and J usage is TRBJ1-1; D is undetermined. Sequencing input: peripheral blood. The receptor was isolated from a woman aged 18 to 35 with stable Graves' hyperthyroidism. Some clones in this sample may be carry-over from other donors' samples. CDR3 sequence: CSVDSGPTEAFF. The CDR3 nucleotides read TGCAGCGTTGACTCGGGCCCCACTGAAGCTTTCTTT.